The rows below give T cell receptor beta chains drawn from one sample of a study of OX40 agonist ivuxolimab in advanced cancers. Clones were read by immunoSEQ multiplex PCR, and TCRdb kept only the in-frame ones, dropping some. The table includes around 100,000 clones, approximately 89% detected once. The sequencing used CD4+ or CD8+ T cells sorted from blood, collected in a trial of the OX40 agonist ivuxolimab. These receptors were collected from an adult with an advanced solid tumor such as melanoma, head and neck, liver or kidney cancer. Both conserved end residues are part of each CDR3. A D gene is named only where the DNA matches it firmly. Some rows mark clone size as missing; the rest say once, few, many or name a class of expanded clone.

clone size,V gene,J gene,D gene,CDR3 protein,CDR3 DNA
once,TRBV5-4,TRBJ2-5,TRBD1,CASSNGGAAGGEETQYF,TGTGCCAGCAGCAATGGAGGCGCGGCAGGGGGAGAAGAGACCCAGTACTTC
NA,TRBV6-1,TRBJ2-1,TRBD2,CASSLLAWNEQFF,TGTGCCAGCAGTCTACTAGCGTGGAATGAGCAGTTCTTC
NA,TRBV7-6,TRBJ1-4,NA,CASSLNQGGDEKLFF,TGTGCCAGCAGCTTAAACCAGGGTGGAGATGAAAAACTGTTTTTT
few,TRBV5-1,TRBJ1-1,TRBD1,CASSFRDRGLGTEAFF,TGCGCCAGCAGCTTCCGGGACAGGGGGCTGGGCACTGAAGCTTTCTTT
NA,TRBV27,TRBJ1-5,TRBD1,CASRPDRGSQPQHF,TGTGCCAGCAGACCCGACAGGGGGAGTCAGCCCCAGCATTTT
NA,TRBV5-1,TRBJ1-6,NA,CASSLSSSYNSPLHF,TGCGCCAGCAGCTTGAGCAGCTCCTATAATTCACCCCTCCACTTT
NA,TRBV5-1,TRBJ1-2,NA,CASSPGRNLGYGYTF,TGCGCCAGCAGTCCTGGACGGAACCTAGGCTATGGCTACACCTTC
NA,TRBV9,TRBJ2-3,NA,CASSVVGSSTDTQYF,TGTGCCAGCAGCGTAGTCGGGAGTAGCACAGATACGCAGTATTTT
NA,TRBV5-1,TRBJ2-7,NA,CASSLEGQLYEQYF,TGCGCCAGCAGCTTGGAGGGGCAGCTCTACGAGCAGTACTTC
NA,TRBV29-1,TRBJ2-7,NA,CSVAARGEQYF,TGCAGCGTTGCGGCTAGGGGCGAGCAGTACTTC
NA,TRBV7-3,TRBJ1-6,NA,CASSPGPYNSPLHF,TGTGCCAGCAGCCCGGGGCCCTATAATTCACCCCTCCACTTT